This T cell receptor (beta chain) was obtained from a study of T cell responses to AZD1222 COVID-19 vaccine. V lost 2 bases to trimming and J lost 7 bases, with 15 bases between them. Germline-derived CDR1 and CDR2 are GTSNPN and SVGIG (reference sequence). This CDR3 contains 14 residues. This table comes from immunoSEQ multiplex PCR, and its TCRdb copy is limited to in-frame clones, with some not included. The data show roughly 130,000 clones, with approximately 85% seen just once and approximately 1.7% held by the top ten. The receptor's source is an adult in good health. V gene TRBV30 combines with J gene TRBJ1-5; weak D call: TRBD1 (6 bases). The sample here was peripheral blood, taken on day 0 of AZD1222 vaccination. Here the CDR3 reads CAWSKGGLRQPQHF. The CDR3 nucleotides read TGTGCCTGGAGTAAGGGGGGTCTTCGGCAGCCCCAGCATTTT.